This entry describes one T cell receptor (beta chain). What it recognizes is unknown. This record belongs to a study of cytomegalovirus exposure and HLA in healthy donors. This PCR relied on a set of 60 Vbeta primers and 13 Jbeta primers. Assay used: immunoSEQ multiplex PCR; TCRdb lists only in-frame clones, some missing. The sample lists some 140,000 clones, less than 80% occurring once. The CDR3 loop spans 13 amino acids. CDR1 and CDR2 (germline): SGHVS, FQNEAQ. V shed 5 bases and J shed 1 base, with 8 bases lying between them. Study findings and constraints: There were some public TCRs occurring in many donors, but most TCR sequences were rare. In a later analysis, HLA-associated TCR beta chains were more clonally expanded than equally common others. There were three CMV-associated chains whose specificity for CMV antigens was confirmed in vitro. The study had only CMV serostatus as immune exposure information.

The sequenced sample was PBMCs. The receptor's source is a man aged 40-55 years in good health and CMV-seropositive. The J gene is TRBJ1-1, the V gene TRBV7-8, with D hard to call. The CDR3 bases are TGTGCCAGCAGCACCCATAGGAACACTGAAGCTTTCTTT. This gives the protein CASSTHRNTEAFF.